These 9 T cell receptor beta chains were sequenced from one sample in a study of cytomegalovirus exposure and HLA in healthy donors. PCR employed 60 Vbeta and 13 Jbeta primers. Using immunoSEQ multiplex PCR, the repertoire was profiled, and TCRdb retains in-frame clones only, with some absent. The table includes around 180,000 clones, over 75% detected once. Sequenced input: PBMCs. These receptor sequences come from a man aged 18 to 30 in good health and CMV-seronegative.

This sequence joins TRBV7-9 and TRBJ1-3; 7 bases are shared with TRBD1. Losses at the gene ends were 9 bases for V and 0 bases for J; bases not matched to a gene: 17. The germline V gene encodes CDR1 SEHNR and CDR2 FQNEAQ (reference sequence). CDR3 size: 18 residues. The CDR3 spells CASVTTGAITISGNTIYF. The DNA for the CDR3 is TGTGCCAGTGTTACCACAGGGGCAATAACAATCTCTGGAAACACCATATATTTT.

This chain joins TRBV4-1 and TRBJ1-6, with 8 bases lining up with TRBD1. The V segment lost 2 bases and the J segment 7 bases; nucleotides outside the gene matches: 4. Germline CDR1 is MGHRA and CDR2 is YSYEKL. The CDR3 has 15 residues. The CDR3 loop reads CASSQRTGTNSPLHF. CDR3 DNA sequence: TGCGCCAGCAGCCAAAGGACAGGGACCAATTCACCCCTCCACTTT.

The CDR3 protein is CASSLKGQGAYEQYF. DNA of the CDR3: TGTGCCAGCAGCTTAAAGGGACAGGGAGCCTACGAGCAGTACTTC. J is TRBJ2-5 and V is TRBV7-3; 9 bases align to TRBD1. The J call is doubtful: the DNA matches TRBJ2-7 better. CDR1 is SGHTA, CDR2 FQGTGA, per germline. The CDR3 loop spans 15 amino acids.

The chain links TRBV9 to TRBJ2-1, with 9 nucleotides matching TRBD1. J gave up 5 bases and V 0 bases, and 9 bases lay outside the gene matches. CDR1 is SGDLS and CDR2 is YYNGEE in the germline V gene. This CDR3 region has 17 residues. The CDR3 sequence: CASSVARDRVGNNEQFF. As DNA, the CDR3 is TGTGCCAGCAGCGTAGCTAGGGACAGGGTCGGTAACAATGAGCAGTTCTTC.

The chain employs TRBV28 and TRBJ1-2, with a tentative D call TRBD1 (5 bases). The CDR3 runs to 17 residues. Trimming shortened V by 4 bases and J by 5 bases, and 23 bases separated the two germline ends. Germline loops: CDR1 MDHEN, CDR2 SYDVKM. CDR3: CASSSSLQGLRIYGYTF. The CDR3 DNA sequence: TGTGCCAGCAGTTCTAGTCTTCAGGGCCTTCGAATATATGGCTACACCTTC.

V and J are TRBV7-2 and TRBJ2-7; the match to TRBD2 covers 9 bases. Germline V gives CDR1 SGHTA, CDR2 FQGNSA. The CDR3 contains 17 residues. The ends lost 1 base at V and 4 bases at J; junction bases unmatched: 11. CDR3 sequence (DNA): TGTGCCAGCAGCTTAGTCTCTAGCGGGGACCGAGGGTACGAGCAGTACTTC. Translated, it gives CASSLVSSGDRGYEQYF.

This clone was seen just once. The CDR3 nucleotides read TGTGCCAGCAGCTATCTAGCGAGGGCAGACGAGCAGTACTTC. This encodes CASSYLARADEQYF. The chain couples TRBV7-8 to TRBJ2-7, with TRBD2 as a possible D gene (6 bases). CDR1 SGHVS and CDR2 FQNEAQ come from the germline V gene. The CDR3 runs 14 residues. The V gene lost 4 bases and the J gene lost 5 bases, with 15 bases spanning the gap.

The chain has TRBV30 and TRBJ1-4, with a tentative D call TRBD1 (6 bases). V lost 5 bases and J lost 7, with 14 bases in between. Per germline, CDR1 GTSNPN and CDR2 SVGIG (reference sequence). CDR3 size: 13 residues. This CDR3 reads CAWAAGAGEKLFF. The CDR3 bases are TGTGCCTGGGCGGCAGGGGCGGGTGAAAAACTGTTTTTT.

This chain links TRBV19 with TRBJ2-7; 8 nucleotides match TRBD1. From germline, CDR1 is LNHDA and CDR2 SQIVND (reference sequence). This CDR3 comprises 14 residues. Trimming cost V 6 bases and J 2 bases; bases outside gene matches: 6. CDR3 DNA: TGTGCCAGTAGCCCCGACAGGGGAGCCTACGAGCAGTACTTC. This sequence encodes CASSPDRGAYEQYF.